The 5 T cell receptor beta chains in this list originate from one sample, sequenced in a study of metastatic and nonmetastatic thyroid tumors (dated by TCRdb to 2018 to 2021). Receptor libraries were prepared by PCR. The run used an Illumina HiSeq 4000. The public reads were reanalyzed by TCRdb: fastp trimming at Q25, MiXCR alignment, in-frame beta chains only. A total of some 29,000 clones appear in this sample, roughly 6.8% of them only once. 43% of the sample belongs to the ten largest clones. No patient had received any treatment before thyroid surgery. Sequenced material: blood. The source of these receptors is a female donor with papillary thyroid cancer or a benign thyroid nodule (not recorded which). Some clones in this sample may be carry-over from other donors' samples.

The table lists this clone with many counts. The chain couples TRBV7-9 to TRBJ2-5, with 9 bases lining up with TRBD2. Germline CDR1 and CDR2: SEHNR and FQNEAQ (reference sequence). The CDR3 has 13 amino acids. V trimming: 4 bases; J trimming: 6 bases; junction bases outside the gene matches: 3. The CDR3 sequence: CASSYSGRKTQYF. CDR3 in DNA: TGTGCCAGCAGCTACAGCGGGAGGAAGACCCAGTACTTC.

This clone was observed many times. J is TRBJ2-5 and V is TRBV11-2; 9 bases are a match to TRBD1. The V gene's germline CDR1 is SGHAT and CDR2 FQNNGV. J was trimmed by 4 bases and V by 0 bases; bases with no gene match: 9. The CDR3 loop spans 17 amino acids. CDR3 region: CASSLELEWDRVETQYF. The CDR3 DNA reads TGTGCCAGCAGCTTAGAGCTTGAGTGGGACAGGGTAGAGACCCAGTACTTC.

CDR3 sequence: CASNLKGMGNTEAFF. In nucleotides, the CDR3 is TGTGCCAGCAACCTCAAAGGGATGGGGAACACTGAAGCTTTCTTT. V usage is TRBV5-6 and J usage is TRBJ1-1; D not certain. Germline CDR1 reads SGHDT; CDR2 reads YYEEEE. The CDR3 loop spans 15 amino acids. Trimming pared 6 bases from V and 1 base from J, leaving 16 bases between.

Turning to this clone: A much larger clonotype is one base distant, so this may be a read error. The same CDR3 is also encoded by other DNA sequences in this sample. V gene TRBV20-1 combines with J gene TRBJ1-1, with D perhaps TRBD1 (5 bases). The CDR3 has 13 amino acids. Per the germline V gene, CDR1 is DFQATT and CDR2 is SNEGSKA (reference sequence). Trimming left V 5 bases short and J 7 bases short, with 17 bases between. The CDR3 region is CSALRRGRLEAFF. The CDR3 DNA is TGCAGTGCTTTAAGGAGGGGACGGCTTGAAGCTTTCTTT.

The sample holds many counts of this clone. The CDR3 DNA reads as TGCAGTGCTAGAGGTGGACTAGCGGGGAACGAGCAGTACTTC. It encodes CSARGGLAGNEQYF. The chain uses TRBV20-1 and TRBJ2-7; 12 nucleotides match TRBD2. The CDR3 loop spans 14 amino acids. V lost 1 base to trimming and J lost 5 bases; unmatched junction nucleotides: 3. Looked up from germline, CDR1 is DFQATT and CDR2 is SNEGSKA (reference sequence).